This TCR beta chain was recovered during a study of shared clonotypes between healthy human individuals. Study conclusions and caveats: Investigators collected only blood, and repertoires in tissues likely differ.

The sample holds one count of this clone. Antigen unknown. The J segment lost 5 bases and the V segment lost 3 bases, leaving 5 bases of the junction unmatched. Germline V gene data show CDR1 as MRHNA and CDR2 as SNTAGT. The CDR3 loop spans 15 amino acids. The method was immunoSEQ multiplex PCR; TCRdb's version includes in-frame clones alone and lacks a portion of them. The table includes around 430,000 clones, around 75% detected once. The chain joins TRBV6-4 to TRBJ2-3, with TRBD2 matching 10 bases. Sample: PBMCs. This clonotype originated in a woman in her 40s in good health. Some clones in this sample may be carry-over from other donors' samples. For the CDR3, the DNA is TGTGCCAGCAGTGAAATAGCGGGAGGAGAAGATACGCAGTATTTT. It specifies CASSEIAGGEDTQYF.